This record covers a single T cell receptor beta chain. This sample is drawn from a study of blood T cells in healthy people across ages. Per the germline V gene, CDR1 is DFQATT and CDR2 is SNEGSKA (reference sequence). V was shortened by 0 bases and J by 3 bases, with 15 bases between the two germline ends. This CDR3 spans 17 amino acids. Through a sample-barcoded 5' primer and a J-beta primer mix, a second PCR was run for about 6 to 12 cycles. TCRdb redid the calling of the 5' RACE reads with MiXCR, one entry per CDR3 protein. Seen here are more than 650,000 distinct CDR3 sequences, about 20% observed once, and the top ten hold around a fifth. Donor samples were obtained from healthy Caucasian individuals from Russia, aged 6 to 90.

The chain combines TRBV20-1 with TRBJ2-6, with D perhaps TRBD1 (6 bases). The clonotype was recovered from a man aged 65-85 years in good health. Input material: blood. The CDR3 protein is CSARDQEGEGGANVLTF. For the CDR3, the DNA is TGCAGTGCTAGAGATCAAGAGGGGGAAGGTGGGGCCAACGTCCTGACTTTC.